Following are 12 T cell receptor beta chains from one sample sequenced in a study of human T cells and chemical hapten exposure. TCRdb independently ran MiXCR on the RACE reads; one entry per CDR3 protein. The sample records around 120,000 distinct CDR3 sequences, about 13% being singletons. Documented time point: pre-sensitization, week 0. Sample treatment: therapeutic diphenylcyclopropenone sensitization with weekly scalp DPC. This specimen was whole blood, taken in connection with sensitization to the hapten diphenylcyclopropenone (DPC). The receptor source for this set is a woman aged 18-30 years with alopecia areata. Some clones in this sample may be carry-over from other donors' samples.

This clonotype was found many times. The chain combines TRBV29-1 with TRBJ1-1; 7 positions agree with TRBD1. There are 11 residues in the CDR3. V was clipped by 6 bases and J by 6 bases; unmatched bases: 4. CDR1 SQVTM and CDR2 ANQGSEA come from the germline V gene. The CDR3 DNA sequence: TGCAGCGTGGGGGGACAGCCTGAAGCTTTCTTT. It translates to CSVGGQPEAFF.

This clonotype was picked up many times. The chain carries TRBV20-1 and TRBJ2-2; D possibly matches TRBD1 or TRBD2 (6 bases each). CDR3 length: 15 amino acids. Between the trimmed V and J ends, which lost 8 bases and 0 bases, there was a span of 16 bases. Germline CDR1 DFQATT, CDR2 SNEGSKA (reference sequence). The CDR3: CSSRGAVANTGELFF. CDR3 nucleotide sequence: TGCAGTTCAAGGGGGGCAGTCGCGAACACCGGGGAGCTGTTTTTT.

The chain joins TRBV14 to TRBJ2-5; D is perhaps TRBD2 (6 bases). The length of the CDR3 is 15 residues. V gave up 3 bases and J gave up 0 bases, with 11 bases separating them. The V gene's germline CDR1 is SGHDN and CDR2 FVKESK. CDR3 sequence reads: CASSQAGWYQETQYF. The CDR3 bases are TGTGCCAGCAGCCAGGCGGGGTGGTACCAAGAGACCCAGTACTTC.

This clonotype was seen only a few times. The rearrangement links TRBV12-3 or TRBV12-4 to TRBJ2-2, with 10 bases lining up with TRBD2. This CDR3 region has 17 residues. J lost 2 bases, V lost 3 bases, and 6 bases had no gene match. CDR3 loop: CASSFRLAGVNTGELFF. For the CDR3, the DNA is TGTGCCAGCAGTTTCCGACTAGCGGGCGTTAACACCGGGGAGCTGTTTTTT.

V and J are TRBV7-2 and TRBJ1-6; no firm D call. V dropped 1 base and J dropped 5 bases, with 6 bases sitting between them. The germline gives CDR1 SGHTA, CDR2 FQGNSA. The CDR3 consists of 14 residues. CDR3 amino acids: CASSLEFNNSPLHF. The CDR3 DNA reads TGTGCCAGCAGCTTAGAATTCAATAATTCACCCCTCCACTTT.

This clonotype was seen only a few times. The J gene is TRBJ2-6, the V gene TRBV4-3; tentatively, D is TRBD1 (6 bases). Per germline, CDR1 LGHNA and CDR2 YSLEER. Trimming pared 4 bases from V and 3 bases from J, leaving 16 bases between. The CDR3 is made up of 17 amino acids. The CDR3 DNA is TGCGCCAGCAGCCCAGCTTACAGGGCAAGTGGGGCCAACGTCCTGACTTTC. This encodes CASSPAYRASGANVLTF.

CDR3: CASSSPLSPTRPGELFF. In DNA form, the CDR3 reads TGTGCCAGCAGTTCACCCTTATCGCCCACTCGGCCCGGGGAGCTGTTTTTT. The V call is TRBV28, the J call TRBJ2-2; D not certain. Germline V gives CDR1 MDHEN, CDR2 SYDVKM. V lost 4 bases, J lost 6 bases, and 21 bases lay in between. CDR3 size: 17 residues.

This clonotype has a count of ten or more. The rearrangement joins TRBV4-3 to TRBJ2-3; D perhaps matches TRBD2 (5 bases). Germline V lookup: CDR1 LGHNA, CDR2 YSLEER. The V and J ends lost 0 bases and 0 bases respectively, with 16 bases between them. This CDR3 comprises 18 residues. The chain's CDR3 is CASSQDQSDWLSTDTQYF. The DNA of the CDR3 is TGCGCCAGCAGCCAAGATCAATCGGACTGGCTAAGCACAGATACGCAGTATTTT.

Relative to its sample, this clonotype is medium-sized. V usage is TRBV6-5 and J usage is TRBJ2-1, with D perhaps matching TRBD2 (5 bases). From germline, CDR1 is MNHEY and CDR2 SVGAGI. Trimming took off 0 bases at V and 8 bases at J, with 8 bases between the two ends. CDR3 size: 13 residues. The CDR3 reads CASSYSNGDEQFF. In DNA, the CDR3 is TGTGCCAGCAGTTACTCGAACGGGGATGAGCAGTTCTTC.

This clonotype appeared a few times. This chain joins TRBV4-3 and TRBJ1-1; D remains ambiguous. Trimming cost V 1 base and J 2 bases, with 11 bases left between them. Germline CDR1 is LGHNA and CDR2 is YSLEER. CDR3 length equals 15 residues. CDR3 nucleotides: TGCGCCAGCAGCCAAGGGACCCGGAGAAACACTGAAGCTTTCTTT. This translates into CASSQGTRRNTEAFF.

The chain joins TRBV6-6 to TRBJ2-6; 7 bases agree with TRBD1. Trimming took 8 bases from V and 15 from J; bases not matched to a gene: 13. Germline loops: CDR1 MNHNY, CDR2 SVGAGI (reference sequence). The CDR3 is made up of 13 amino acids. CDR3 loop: CASLGQTPSPLTF. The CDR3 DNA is TGTGCCAGCCTGGGACAGACCCCGAGTCCCCTGACTTTC.

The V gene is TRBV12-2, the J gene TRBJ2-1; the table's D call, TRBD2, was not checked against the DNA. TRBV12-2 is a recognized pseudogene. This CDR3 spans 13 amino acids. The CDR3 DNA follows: TGTGCAAGTCGCTTTCACGTAGCGGGGGGCCCGTTCTTC. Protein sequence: CASRFHVAGGPFF.